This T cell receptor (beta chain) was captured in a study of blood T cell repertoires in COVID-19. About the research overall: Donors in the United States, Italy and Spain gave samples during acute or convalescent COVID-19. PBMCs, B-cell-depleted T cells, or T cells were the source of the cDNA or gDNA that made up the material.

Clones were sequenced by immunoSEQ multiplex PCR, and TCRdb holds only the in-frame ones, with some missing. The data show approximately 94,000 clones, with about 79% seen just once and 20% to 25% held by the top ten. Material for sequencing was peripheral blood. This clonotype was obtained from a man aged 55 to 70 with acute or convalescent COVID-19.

CDR3 sequence (DNA): TGTGCCAGCAGTCCCGGGACAGCCTACGAGCAGTACTTC. Amino acids: CASSPGTAYEQYF. The V gene is TRBV12-3 or TRBV12-4, the J gene TRBJ2-7; 7 positions match TRBD1. Trimming removed 5 bases from V and 2 bases from J; junction bases left unmatched: 3. The CDR3 extends over 13 amino acids.